The T cell receptor (beta chain) described here comes from a study of blood T cells in healthy people across ages. The germline V gene encodes CDR1 MDHEN and CDR2 SYDVKM. With V trimmed by 3 bases and J by 8 bases, 12 bases remained unmatched. There are 15 residues in the CDR3. Using a J-beta primer mix together with a sample-barcoded 5' primer, a second PCR was run for roughly 6 to 11 cycles. TCRdb called the 5' RACE reads again in MiXCR, with one record for every CDR3 protein. Of fewer than 800,000 distinct CDR3 sequences listed, around half are singletons. This clonotype was seen a few times. Source material: blood. The rearrangement links TRBV28 to TRBJ1-2; 7 bases map to TRBD1. The clonotype comes from a woman aged 55-75 years in good health. The CDR3 region is CASSFQRAGGKGYTF. In DNA form, the CDR3 reads TGTGCCAGCAGTTTTCAGCGGGCAGGGGGGAAGGGCTACACCTTC.